This T cell receptor (beta chain) emerged from a study of shared clonotypes between healthy human individuals. Naive CD8 isolation took CD45RO-negative cells positively selected for CCR7 and excluded terminally differentiated effector memory CD45RA+ cells. Overall study findings and caveats: The study found lower generation probabilities in non-shared clonotypes than in those shared by all four donors. Represented diversity, genetic and exposure-history alike, was limited by few donors. The authors expected sequencing depth to affect clonotype sharing among donors.

The V end lost 4 bases, the J end lost 2 bases, and 8 bases lay between the germline ends. This CDR3 has 13 amino acids. Germline V gene lookup returns CDR1 MGHRA and CDR2 YSYEKL. A note on this clone: Its specificity is unknown.

Only in-frame clones appear in the TCRdb table, and some are missing; sequencing was by immunoSEQ multiplex PCR. The data contain more than 2 million clones, roughly 93% of them singletons. The chain links TRBV4-1 to TRBJ1-1, with D possibly being TRBD1 (6 bases). The specimen sequenced was naive CD8+ T cells from PBMCs. The clonotype comes from a young man in good health. Some clones in this sample may be carry-over from other donors' samples. CDR3: CASSLGHNTEAFF. The CDR3 DNA is TGCGCCAGCAGCCTGGGACATAACACTGAAGCTTTCTTT.